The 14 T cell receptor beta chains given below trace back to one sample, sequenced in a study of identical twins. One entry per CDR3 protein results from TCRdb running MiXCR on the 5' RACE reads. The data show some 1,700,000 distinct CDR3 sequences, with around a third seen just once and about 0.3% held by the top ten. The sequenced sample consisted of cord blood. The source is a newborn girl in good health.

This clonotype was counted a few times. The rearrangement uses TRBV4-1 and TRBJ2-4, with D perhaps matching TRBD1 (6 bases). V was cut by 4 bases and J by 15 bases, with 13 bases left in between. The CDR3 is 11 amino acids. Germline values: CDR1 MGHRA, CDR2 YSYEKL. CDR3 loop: CASSRSGTMYF. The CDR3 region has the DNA TGCGCCAGCAGCCGATCCGGGACAATGTACTTC.

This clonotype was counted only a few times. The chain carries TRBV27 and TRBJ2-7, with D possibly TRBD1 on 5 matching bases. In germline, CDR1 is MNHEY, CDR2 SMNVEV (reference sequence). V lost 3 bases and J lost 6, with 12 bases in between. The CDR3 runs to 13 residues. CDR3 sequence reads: CASSFAGSGEQYF. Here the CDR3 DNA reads TGTGCCAGCAGTTTCGCAGGGTCGGGCGAGCAGTACTTC.

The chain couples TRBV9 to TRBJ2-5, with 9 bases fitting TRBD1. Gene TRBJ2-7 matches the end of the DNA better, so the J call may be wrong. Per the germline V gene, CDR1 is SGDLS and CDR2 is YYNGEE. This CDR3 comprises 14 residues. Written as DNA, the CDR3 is TGTGCCAGCAGCACCCGGACAGGGGCCTACGAGCAGTACTTC. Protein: CASSTRTGAYEQYF.

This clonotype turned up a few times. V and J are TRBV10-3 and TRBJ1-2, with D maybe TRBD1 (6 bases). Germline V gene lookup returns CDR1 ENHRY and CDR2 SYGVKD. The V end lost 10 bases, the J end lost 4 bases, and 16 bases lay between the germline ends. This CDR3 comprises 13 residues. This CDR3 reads CATGGVGAYGYTF. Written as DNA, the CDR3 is TGTGCCACCGGCGGAGTGGGGGCCTATGGCTACACCTTC.

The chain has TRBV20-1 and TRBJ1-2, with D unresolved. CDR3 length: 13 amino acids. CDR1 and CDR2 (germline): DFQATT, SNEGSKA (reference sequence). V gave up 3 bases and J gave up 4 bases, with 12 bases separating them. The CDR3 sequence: CSARDRASYGYTF. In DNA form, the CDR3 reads TGCAGTGCTAGGGACCGGGCCTCCTATGGCTACACCTTC.

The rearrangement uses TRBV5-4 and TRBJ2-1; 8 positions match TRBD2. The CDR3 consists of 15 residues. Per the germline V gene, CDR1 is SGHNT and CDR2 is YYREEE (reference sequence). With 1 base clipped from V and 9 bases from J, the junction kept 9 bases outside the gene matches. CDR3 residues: CASSLTSAGDGEQFF. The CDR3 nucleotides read TGTGCCAGCAGCTTGACCTCAGCGGGAGACGGTGAGCAGTTCTTC.

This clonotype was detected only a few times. The CDR3: CASSIGPGGYQPQHF. The CDR3 nucleotides are TGTGCCAGTAGTATAGGACCTGGGGGATATCAGCCCCAGCATTTT. V usage is TRBV19 and J usage is TRBJ1-5; D is perhaps TRBD1 (5 bases). The CDR3 is made up of 15 amino acids. Germline CDR1 is LNHDA and CDR2 is SQIVND (reference sequence). Between the trimmed V and J ends, which lost 1 base and 5 bases, there was a span of 12 bases.

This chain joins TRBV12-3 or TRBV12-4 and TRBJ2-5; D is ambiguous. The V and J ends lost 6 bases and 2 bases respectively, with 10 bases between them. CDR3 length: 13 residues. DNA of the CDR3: TGTGCCAGCAGGCTACGGATTCAAGAGACCCAGTACTTC. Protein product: CASRLRIQETQYF.

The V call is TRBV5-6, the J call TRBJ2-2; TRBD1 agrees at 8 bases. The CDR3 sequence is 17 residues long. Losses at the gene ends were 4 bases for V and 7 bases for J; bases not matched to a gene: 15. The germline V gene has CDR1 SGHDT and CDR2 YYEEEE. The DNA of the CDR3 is TGTGCCAGCAGCGAGACTGACTCAGGACAGGGAGGCGGGGAGCTGTTTTTT. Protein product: CASSETDSGQGGGELFF.

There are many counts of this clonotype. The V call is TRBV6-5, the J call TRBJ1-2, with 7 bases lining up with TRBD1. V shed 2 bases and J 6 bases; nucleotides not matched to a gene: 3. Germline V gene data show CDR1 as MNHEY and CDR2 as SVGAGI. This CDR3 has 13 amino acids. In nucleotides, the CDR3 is TGTGCCAGCAGTTACCAACAGGGGAATGGCTACACCTTC. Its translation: CASSYQQGNGYTF.

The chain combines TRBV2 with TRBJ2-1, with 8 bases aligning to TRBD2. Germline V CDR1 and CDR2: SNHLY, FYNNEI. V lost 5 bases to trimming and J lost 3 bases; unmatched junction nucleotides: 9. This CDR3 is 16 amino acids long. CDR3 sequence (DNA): TGTGCCAGCAGTTCCCTACTAGCGGAGAGCTACAATGAGCAGTTCTTC. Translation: CASSSLLAESYNEQFF.

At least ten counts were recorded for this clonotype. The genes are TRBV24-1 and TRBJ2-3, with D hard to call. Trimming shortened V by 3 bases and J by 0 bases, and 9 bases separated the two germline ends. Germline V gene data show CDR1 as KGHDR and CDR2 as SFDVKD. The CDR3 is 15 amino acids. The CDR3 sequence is CATSDAATSTDTQYF. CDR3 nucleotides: TGTGCCACCAGTGATGCGGCGACAAGCACAGATACGCAGTATTTT.

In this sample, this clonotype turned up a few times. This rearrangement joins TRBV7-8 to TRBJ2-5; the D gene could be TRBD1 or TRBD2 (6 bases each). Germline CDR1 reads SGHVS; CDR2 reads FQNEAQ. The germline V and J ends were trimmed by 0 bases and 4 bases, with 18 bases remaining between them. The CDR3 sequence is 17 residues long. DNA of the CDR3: TGTGCCAGCAGCTTAGCGCACTTTTACGGGGGCGGAGAGACCCAGTACTTC. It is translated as CASSLAHFYGGGETQYF.

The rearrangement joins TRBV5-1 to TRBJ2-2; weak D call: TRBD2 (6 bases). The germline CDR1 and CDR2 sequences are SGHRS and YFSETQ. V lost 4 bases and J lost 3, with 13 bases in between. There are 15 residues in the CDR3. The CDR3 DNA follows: TGCGCCAGCAGCGGTCCGGGGGACTACACCGGGGAGCTGTTTTTT. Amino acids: CASSGPGDYTGELFF.